The sequence of this T cell receptor (beta chain) was determined in a study of breast tumors, draining lymph nodes, adjacent tissues. One entry per CDR3 protein results from TCRdb running MiXCR on the multiplex PCR reads. The data contain approximately 230,000 distinct CDR3 sequences, under 40% of them singletons. The lymph nodes were axillary draining lymph nodes from breast cancer patients. J was trimmed by 3 bases and V by 10 bases; bases with no gene match: 13. Germline CDR1 is ENHRY and CDR2 is SYGVKD. The CDR3 covers 15 residues. Comment on this clonotype: Its antigen remains unidentified.

Study results and limitations: Findings are consistent with lymph node origin and intratumoral expansion of most tumor T cells. Luminal-like breast cancer showed significantly higher tumor–nontumor repertoire similarity than basal-like. Tumor TCR diversity was below lymph nodes but above nontumor tissue. That most tumor T cells come from lymph nodes remained unproven.

The clonotype was recovered from a female donor with breast cancer. Some clones in this sample may be carry-over from other donors' samples. The sequenced sample consisted of axillary lymph node tissue. The rearrangement links TRBV10-3 to TRBJ2-7; 9 nucleotides agree with TRBD1. The CDR3 reads CATGQGTRVIYEQYF. CDR3 DNA sequence: TGTGCCACTGGACAGGGGACTCGAGTTATCTACGAGCAGTACTTC.